This is a list of T cell receptor beta chains from one sample in a study of cytomegalovirus exposure and HLA in healthy donors. Clones were read by immunoSEQ multiplex PCR, and TCRdb kept only the in-frame ones, dropping some. The top ten hold 1.2% to 1.5% of the sample, which has 100,000 to 150,000 clones, almost 90% seen once. The sequencing input was PBMCs. Receptor source: a young man in good health and CMV-seronegative. Each CDR3 is given with its conserved first and last residue. Where a row states a size, it is once, few, many or the class of an expanded clone; other rows omit it.

cdr3_aa v_call clone_size j_call
CASSWTGVNTGELFF TRBV5-1 - TRBJ2-2
CASRAEGVTEAFF TRBV2 - TRBJ1-1
CAWSPTGGRVRGYTF TRBV30 - TRBJ1-2
CASSSRSGSKNGELFF TRBV7-3 - TRBJ2-2
CASTLWGEETQYF TRBV28 - TRBJ2-5
CAWASGAGEKLFF TRBV30 - TRBJ1-4
CIPLLRDTQYF TRBV20-1 - TRBJ2-3
CASSGLAGVEQFF TRBV18 - TRBJ2-1
CASSLKGVLNQPQHF TRBV7-6 - TRBJ1-5
CASSEEVFRNEQFF TRBV2 once TRBJ2-1
CSVGVHGNEQFF TRBV29-1 once TRBJ2-1
CASSENSNPYDEQFF TRBV10-1 once TRBJ2-1
CAITRDREETQYF TRBV6-1 - TRBJ2-5
CASSVAGSGMGTDTQYF TRBV9 - TRBJ2-3
CSVGWAADTQYF TRBV29-1 once TRBJ2-3
CASSLDRDVLDYGYTF TRBV5-6 - TRBJ1-2
CASSELPGFSGNTIYF TRBV6-1 - TRBJ1-3
CASRSTGVTGELFF TRBV5-1 - TRBJ2-2
CASRGTVQGGYQPQHF TRBV2 - TRBJ1-5
CASSVSIANYGYTF TRBV19 - TRBJ1-2
CAWKGAGTSLTDTQYF TRBV30 few TRBJ2-3
CASSLLLQGNGYTF TRBV5-1 - TRBJ1-2
CSVPEGKQFF TRBV29-1 - TRBJ2-1
CAWDREGYTF TRBV30 - TRBJ1-2
CASSLDGGGSFQETQYF TRBV11-2 - TRBJ2-5
CASSESTATQYF TRBV10-2 - TRBJ2-3
CAIKDRDISDTQYF TRBV6-1 - TRBJ2-3
CASSVRETGPQHF TRBV9 - TRBJ1-5
CASSLAGVYYGYTF TRBV5-1 - TRBJ1-2
CASSPRGNTGELFF TRBV4-2 once TRBJ2-2
CASSRTGSYEQYF TRBV6-5 - TRBJ2-7
CASSIGGNTGELFF TRBV19 - TRBJ2-2
CASSPGRYGYTF TRBV6-5 - TRBJ1-2
CASSPNYEQYF TRBV7-2 once TRBJ2-7
CASSQDGGGPNYGYTF TRBV4-3 - TRBJ1-2
CASSLEGALQAGELFF TRBV5-1 - TRBJ2-2
CASSVSDMNTEAFF TRBV9 - TRBJ1-1
CASSSFRQNFYEQYF TRBV6-5 - TRBJ2-7
CASSPRGTRTYEQYF TRBV11-2 once TRBJ2-7